This T cell receptor (beta chain) was sequenced during a study of T cells in Graves' hyperthyroidism and ophthalmopathy. The study, taken as a whole, reports: The authors' 13 V-J model separated ophthalmopathy from stable hyperthyroidism.

Amplification of TCR beta CDR3 regions was performed using RNA transcripts as template. First-round RT-PCR with HTBI primers amplified the TCR CDR3 region. TCRdb recomputed calls from the multiplex PCR reads with MiXCR, one row per CDR3 protein. The sample lists 280,000 or so distinct CDR3 sequences; around a quarter were seen once. Newly diagnosed patients aged 18 to 65 had hyperthyroidism of under 2 months' duration. Criteria for exclusion of patients were uncontrolled infection, other autoimmune disease, pregnancy or lactation. Blood was drawn at first hyperthyroidism diagnosis, before any ophthalmopathy symptoms. This clonotype was recorded many times. Its specificity is not known. V was clipped by 0 bases and J by 0 bases, with 12 bases between them. CDR1 is MGHRA, CDR2 YSYEKL, per germline. CDR3 length equals 17 residues.

Sequencing was done on a sample of blood. The J gene is TRBJ1-3, the V gene TRBV4-1; no reliable D call. The receptor comes from a man in his forties with Graves' hyperthyroidism that later progressed to Graves' ophthalmopathy. CDR3 in amino acids: CASSQEVNPSSGNTIYF. CDR3 nucleotide sequence: TGCGCCAGCAGCCAAGAGGTAAACCCAAGCTCTGGAAACACCATATATTTT.